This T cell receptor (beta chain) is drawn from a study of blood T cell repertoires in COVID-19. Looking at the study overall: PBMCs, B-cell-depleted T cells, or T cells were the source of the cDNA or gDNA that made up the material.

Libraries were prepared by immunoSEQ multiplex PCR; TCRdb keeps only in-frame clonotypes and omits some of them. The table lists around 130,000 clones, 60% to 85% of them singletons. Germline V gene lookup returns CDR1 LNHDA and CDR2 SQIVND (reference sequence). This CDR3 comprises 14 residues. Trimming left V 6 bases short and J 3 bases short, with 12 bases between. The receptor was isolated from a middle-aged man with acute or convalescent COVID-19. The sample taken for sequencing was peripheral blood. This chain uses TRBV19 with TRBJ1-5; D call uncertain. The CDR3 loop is CASRAGLINQPQHF. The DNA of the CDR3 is TGTGCCAGTAGAGCCGGACTGATCAATCAGCCCCAGCATTTT.